These 7 T cell receptor beta chains share one sample of origin, sequenced in a study of T-cell memory formation after mild COVID-19. From the 5' RACE reads, TCRdb called clonotypes with MiXCR, one entry per CDR3 protein. The sample lists 350,000 to 500,000 distinct CDR3 sequences, about a sixth occurring once. The sequencing input was PBMCs or a T cell subset sorted from them (not recorded which). The receptor source for this set is a man younger than 35 who had mild COVID-19 (a few samples of this study predate the infection). Cell type and time point are not known.

This chain uses TRBV5-1 with TRBJ1-1; possibly TRBD1 for D (5 bases). Trimming took off 0 bases at V and 8 bases at J, with 8 bases between the two ends. CDR1 is SGHRS and CDR2 is YFSETQ in the germline V gene. The CDR3 length is 12 residues. CDR3 bases: TGCGCCAGCAGCTTGGAGGGGAGAGAAGCTTTCTTT. Translating it yields CASSLEGREAFF.

V is TRBV2 and J is TRBJ2-5; 7 bases line up with TRBD2. V was pared by 8 bases and J by 4 bases, with 1 base of the junction left unmatched. The CDR3 contains 11 residues. The germline V gene encodes CDR1 SNHLY and CDR2 FYNNEI. The CDR3 region has the DNA TGTGCCAGCGGGGGGGGAGAGACCCAGTACTTC. Residues: CASGGGETQYF.

This chain links TRBV12-3 or TRBV12-4 with TRBJ2-2; D is unclear. The CDR3 length is 13 residues. Trimming removed 2 bases from V and 8 bases from J, with 9 bases in between. The CDR3 loop is CASSLIGGGELFF. Here the CDR3 DNA reads TGTGCCAGCAGTTTAATCGGTGGGGGGGAGCTGTTTTTT.

This clonotype was detected ten times or more. The chain recombines TRBV15 with TRBJ2-6, with 10 bases aligning to TRBD1. The V segment lost 8 bases and the J segment 3 bases; nucleotides outside the gene matches: 4. CDR3 length: 15 residues. Germline loops: CDR1 LNHNV, CDR2 YYDKDF (reference sequence). In DNA, the CDR3 is TGTGCCACCGCGACAGGGGGCCGTGGGGCCAACGTCCTGACTTTC. Amino acids: CATATGGRGANVLTF.

This clonotype was seen a handful of times. This chain links TRBV18 with TRBJ2-1; no clear D. Trimming removed 3 bases from V and 4 bases from J, with 16 bases in between. This CDR3 comprises 16 residues. Germline V gene sequence: CDR1 KGHSH, CDR2 LQKENI. The CDR3 bases are TGTGCCAGCTCACCGCCCGGGTCGCAGCTTTACAATGAGCAGTTCTTC. The encoded protein is CASSPPGSQLYNEQFF.

This chain connects TRBV7-9 to TRBJ1-1; no clear D. The V end was cut by 10 bases, the J end by 5 bases, with 14 bases between. CDR1 is SEHNR and CDR2 is FQNEAQ in the germline V gene (reference sequence). This CDR3 is 12 amino acids long. The CDR3 nucleotides are TGTGCCACCGCCCATTTGGATACTGAAGCTTTCTTT. It translates to CATAHLDTEAFF.

The chain recombines TRBV7-9 with TRBJ2-1, with TRBD2 as a possible D gene (5 bases). This CDR3 has 12 residues. V gave up 4 bases and J gave up 13 bases, with 14 bases separating them. Looked up from germline, CDR1 is SEHNR and CDR2 is FQNEAQ (reference sequence). CDR3 in amino acids: CASSSEAGVQFF. Here the CDR3 DNA reads TGTGCCAGCAGCTCCGAGGCCGGGGTACAGTTCTTC.